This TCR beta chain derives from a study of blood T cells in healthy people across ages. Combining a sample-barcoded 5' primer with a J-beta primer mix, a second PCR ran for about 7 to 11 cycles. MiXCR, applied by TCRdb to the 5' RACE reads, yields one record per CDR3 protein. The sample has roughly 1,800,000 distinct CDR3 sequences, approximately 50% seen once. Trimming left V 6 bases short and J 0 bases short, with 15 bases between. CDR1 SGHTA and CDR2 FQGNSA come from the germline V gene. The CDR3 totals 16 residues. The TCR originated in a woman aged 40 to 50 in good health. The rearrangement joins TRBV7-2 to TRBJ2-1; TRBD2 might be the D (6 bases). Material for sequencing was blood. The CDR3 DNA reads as TGTGCCAGCAGTTACGGGGCCGGGAGCTCCTACAATGAGCAGTTCTTC. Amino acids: CASSYGAGSSYNEQFF.